This T cell receptor beta chain emerged from a study of T cells after posttransplantation cyclophosphamide. Study results and limitations: Donor CD8+ memory clones often dominated recipient blood repertoires at later times. Blood and skin or GI T cell repertoires showed limited TRB overlap. Recipient CMV seropositivity and CMV reactivation strongly tracked TRB clonality.

The CDR3 consists of 15 residues. Germline V CDR1 and CDR2: SGHAT, FQNNGV. J was trimmed by 4 bases and V by 1 base; bases with no gene match: 2. Clones were read by immunoSEQ multiplex PCR, and TCRdb kept only the in-frame ones, dropping some. The sample carries about 6,800 clones, around 94% recorded once. Busulfan-fludarabine conditioning, marrow transplant, and cyclophosphamide on days +3 and +4 were administered. On this clone itself: Its antigen is undetermined.

The sequence came from a male patient aged 55-69 years who received an allogeneic stem cell transplant from a related donor and was CMV-positive. Part of the T cell pool may stem from the graft donor. The source was CD8+ T cells sorted from blood, collected after allogeneic stem cell transplant with posttransplant cyclophosphamide. This chain links TRBV11-2 with TRBJ2-2; 8 bases align to TRBD2. The CDR3 is CASSLVRGGTGELFF. CDR3 DNA sequence: TGTGCCAGCAGCTTAGTTCGGGGGGGCACCGGGGAGCTGTTTTTT.